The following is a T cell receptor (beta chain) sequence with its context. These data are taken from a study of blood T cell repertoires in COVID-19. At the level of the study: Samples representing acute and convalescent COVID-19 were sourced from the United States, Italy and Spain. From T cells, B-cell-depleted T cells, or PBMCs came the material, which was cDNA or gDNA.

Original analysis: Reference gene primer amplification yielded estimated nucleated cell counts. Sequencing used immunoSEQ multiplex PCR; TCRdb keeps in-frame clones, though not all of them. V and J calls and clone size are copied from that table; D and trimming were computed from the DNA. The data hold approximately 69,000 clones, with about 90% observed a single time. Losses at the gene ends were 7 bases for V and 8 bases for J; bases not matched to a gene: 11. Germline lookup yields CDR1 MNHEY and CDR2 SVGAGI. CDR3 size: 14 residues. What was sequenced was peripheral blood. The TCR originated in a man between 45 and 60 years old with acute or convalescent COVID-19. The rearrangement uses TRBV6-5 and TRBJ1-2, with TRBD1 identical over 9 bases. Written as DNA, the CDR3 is TGTGCCAGCACATACAGGGGGCGGAGGGGAGGCTACACCTTC. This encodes CASTYRGRRGGYTF.